What follows is one TCR beta chain and its context. Its cognate antigen is unknown. These data belong to a study of T cell repertoires in ileal Crohn's disease. Study background: Surgery for a complication: stricturing in roughly 60%, penetrating in 39%. Study-level findings and limits: Compared with non-smokers, active smokers at surgery showed more clonal expansions. Endoscopic recurrence occurred in every patient whose clonality exceeded 26.8%. Compared with CD4 T cells, sorted CD8 cells carried more expanded clones.

The CDR3 loop spans 15 amino acids. V shed 0 bases, J shed 5 bases, and the junction held 7 bases outside the gene matches. Germline V gene data show CDR1 as SGHRS and CDR2 as YFSETQ. Sequencing was performed with immunoSEQ multiplex PCR; in TCRdb, only in-frame clones are kept and a portion is missing. Among around 33,000 clones listed, about 82% were seen once. The sequence came from an adult with Crohn's disease. The chain couples TRBV5-1 to TRBJ1-1; 7 nucleotides match TRBD1. Sequencing was done on a sample of ileal tissue. The DNA of the CDR3 is TGCGCCAGCAGCTTGGAAAACAGGGGATGGACTGAAGCTTTCTTT. The encoded protein is CASSLENRGWTEAFF.